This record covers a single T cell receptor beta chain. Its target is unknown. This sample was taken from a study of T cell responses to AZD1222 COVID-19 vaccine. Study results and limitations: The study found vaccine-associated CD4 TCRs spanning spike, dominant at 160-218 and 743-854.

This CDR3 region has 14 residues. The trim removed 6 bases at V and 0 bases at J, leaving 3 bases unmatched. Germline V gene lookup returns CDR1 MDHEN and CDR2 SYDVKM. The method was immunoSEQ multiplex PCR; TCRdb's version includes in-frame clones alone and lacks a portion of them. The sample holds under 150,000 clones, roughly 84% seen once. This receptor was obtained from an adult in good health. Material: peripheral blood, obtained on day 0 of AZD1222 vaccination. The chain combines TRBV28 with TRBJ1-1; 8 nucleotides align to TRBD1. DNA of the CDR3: TGTGCCAGCAGCTACAGGGGGGTGAACACTGAAGCTTTCTTT. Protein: CASSYRGVNTEAFF. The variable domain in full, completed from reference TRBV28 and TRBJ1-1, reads DVKVTQSSRYLVKRTGEKVFLECVQDMDHENMFWYRQDPGLGLRLIYFSYDVKMKEKGDIPEGYSVSREKKERFSLILESASTNQTSMYLCASSYRGVNTEAFFGQGTRLTVV.